One sample yielded the 30 T cell receptor beta chains listed below, sequenced in a study of T cell responses to AZD1222 COVID-19 vaccine. Clones were read by immunoSEQ multiplex PCR, and TCRdb kept only the in-frame ones, dropping some. The data show over 150,000 clones, about nine tenths seen once. The sample here was peripheral blood, taken on day 0 of AZD1222 vaccination. The receptors shown here come from an adult in good health.

Written as DNA, the CDR3 is TGTGCCATCAGTGAGCGGTGGGACTCCTACGAGCAGTACTTC. Protein: CAISERWDSYEQYF. This rearrangement joins TRBV10-3 to TRBJ2-7; no definite D call. Deletions cut 2 bases from V and 0 bases from J, with 8 bases between. Germline loops: CDR1 ENHRY, CDR2 SYGVKD. This CDR3 comprises 14 residues.

CDR3 sequence: CASSLVTGGYYEQYF. Here the CDR3 DNA reads TGTGCCAGCAGCTTAGTTACAGGGGGCTATTACGAGCAGTACTTC. This rearrangement joins TRBV11-2 to TRBJ2-7; 9 bases match TRBD1. The CDR3 is made up of 15 amino acids. Germline V gives CDR1 SGHAT, CDR2 FQNNGV. The V segment lost 1 base and the J segment 4 bases; nucleotides outside the gene matches: 5.

The chain combines TRBV4-3 with TRBJ1-2; D is uncertain. From germline, CDR1 is LGHNA and CDR2 YSLEER. The CDR3 is made up of 13 amino acids. The V gene lost 2 bases and the J gene lost 7 bases, with 11 bases spanning the gap. CDR3 amino acids: CASSQLSGGGYTF. The CDR3 coding sequence is TGCGCCAGCAGCCAACTCTCGGGTGGTGGCTACACCTTC.

V and J are TRBV5-1 and TRBJ2-3, with 8 bases lining up with TRBD2. Germline assignment: CDR1 SGHRS and CDR2 YFSETQ. The CDR3 consists of 16 residues. Unmatched junction bases numbered 10, after V lost 3 bases and J lost 4 bases. The CDR3 DNA reads as TGCGCCAGCAGCTCTAAGGGACTAGATGGTGCAGATACGCAGTATTTT. Encoded protein: CASSSKGLDGADTQYF.

J is TRBJ1-5 and V is TRBV28; D gene unclear. CDR1 is MDHEN and CDR2 is SYDVKM in the germline V gene. V lost 8 bases and J lost 2, with 13 bases in between. The CDR3 loop spans 14 amino acids. The CDR3 sequence: CASQAGLGNQPQHF. In DNA, the CDR3 is TGTGCCAGCCAGGCGGGTCTCGGCAATCAGCCCCAGCATTTT.

This chain links TRBV4-1 with TRBJ1-5; D remains ambiguous. Germline V gene data show CDR1 as MGHRA and CDR2 as YSYEKL. CDR3 length: 14 amino acids. V was cut by 1 base and J by 4 bases, with 8 bases left in between. The CDR3 DNA is TGCGCCAGCAGCCAAGTAGGCAGAAATCAGCCCCAGCATTTT. Protein sequence: CASSQVGRNQPQHF.

The chain uses TRBV28 and TRBJ2-2; D is perhaps TRBD1 (7 bases). Germline CDR1 is MDHEN and CDR2 is SYDVKM. Trimming shortened V by 6 bases and J by 5 bases, and 16 bases separated the two germline ends. The CDR3 loop spans 15 amino acids. In nucleotides, the CDR3 is TGTGCCAGCAGCCAGGGGGGCCTGGGAACCGGGGAGCTGTTTTTT. It codes for CASSQGGLGTGELFF.

The V gene is TRBV2, the J gene TRBJ1-6, with D unresolved. The CDR3 contains 11 residues. Germline V gene data show CDR1 as SNHLY and CDR2 as FYNNEI. The V gene lost 6 bases and the J gene lost 10 bases, with 7 bases spanning the gap. The CDR3 bases are TGTGCCAGCAGCCTGTACTCACCCCTCCACTTT. This encodes CASSLYSPLHF.

The chain carries TRBV7-2 and TRBJ1-5, with D unclear. The CDR3 contains 17 residues. The V gene lost 1 base and the J gene lost 0 bases, with 13 bases spanning the gap. CDR1 is SGHTA and CDR2 is FQGNSA in the germline V gene. The CDR3 DNA is TGTGCCAGCAGCTTAGATCAAGGCAGTCATAGCAATCAGCCCCAGCATTTT. This translates into CASSLDQGSHSNQPQHF.

This chain links TRBV7-6 with TRBJ2-3; 8 nucleotides agree with TRBD1. CDR1 is SGHVS, CDR2 FNYEAQ, per germline. Losses at the gene ends were 4 bases for V and 6 bases for J; bases not matched to a gene: 6. This CDR3 has 14 amino acids. The CDR3 DNA reads TGTGCCAGCAGCTCCGGACAGGGTGGGGATACGCAGTATTTT. This codes for CASSSGQGGDTQYF.

The chain carries TRBV5-4 and TRBJ1-3, with D possibly TRBD1 on 6 matching bases. This CDR3 contains 15 residues. Per germline, CDR1 SGHNT and CDR2 YYREEE (reference sequence). Trimming stripped 0 bases from V and 7 bases from J, with 14 bases between. The CDR3: CASSLAAGVGNTIYF. CDR3 DNA sequence: TGTGCCAGCAGCTTGGCGGCAGGGGTTGGGAACACCATATATTTT.

This chain uses TRBV7-6 with TRBJ2-7; D is possibly TRBD2 (6 bases). The CDR3 runs 16 residues. Germline V gene sequence: CDR1 SGHVS, CDR2 FNYEAQ. Trimming pared 0 bases from V and 0 bases from J, leaving 12 bases between. The CDR3 nucleotides are TGTGCCAGCAGCTTAGCGAGTCGGGGGAGCTCCTACGAGCAGTACTTC. This sequence encodes CASSLASRGSSYEQYF.

V gene TRBV5-1 combines with J gene TRBJ1-3; D uncertain. Germline values: CDR1 SGHRS, CDR2 YFSETQ. Trimming took off 4 bases at V and 0 bases at J, with 14 bases between the two ends. The CDR3 consists of 16 residues. CDR3 in DNA: TGCGCCAGCAGCCCTCAGCCCCTGGGCTCTGGAAACACCATATATTTT. This encodes CASSPQPLGSGNTIYF.

The V and J genes are TRBV5-1 and TRBJ1-1, with a weak D call TRBD1 (6 bases). CDR1 is SGHRS, CDR2 YFSETQ, per germline. V lost 3 bases to trimming and J lost 3 bases, with 15 bases between them. This CDR3 is 15 amino acids long. In DNA form, the CDR3 reads TGCGCCAGCAGCTACACAGGGACCAGGGACACTGAAGCTTTCTTT. Amino acid sequence: CASSYTGTRDTEAFF.

The chain carries TRBV7-9 and TRBJ1-1; D is ambiguous. Trimming stripped 0 bases from V and 0 bases from J, with 8 bases between. The CDR3 spans 15 residues. Germline V gene data show CDR1 as SEHNR and CDR2 as FQNEAQ (reference sequence). This CDR3 is CASSLASLMNTEAFF. In nucleotides, the CDR3 is TGTGCCAGCAGCTTAGCGAGTCTAATGAACACTGAAGCTTTCTTT.

In this sample, this clone turned up once. The CDR3 DNA is TGTGCCAGCAGCCAAGATACCTACCTCGACTACGAGCAGTACTTC. Translated: CASSQDTYLDYEQYF. The genes are TRBV4-2 and TRBJ2-7; no firm D call. Trimming removed 0 bases at V and 3 bases at J, with 12 bases between. Germline CDR1 and CDR2: LGHNA and YNFKEQ. The CDR3 contains 15 residues.

Points on this clone: Within the sample, other DNA sequences also encode this same CDR3. This chain joins TRBV4-3 and TRBJ1-2; 7 bases are shared with TRBD1. V lost 0 bases to trimming and J lost 5 bases; unmatched junction nucleotides: 0. The CDR3 has 13 amino acids. Germline lookup yields CDR1 LGHNA and CDR2 YSLEER. The DNA of the CDR3 is TGCGCCAGCAGCCAAGAGACAGGGTATGGCTACACCTTC. This sequence encodes CASSQETGYGYTF.

Only one count was recorded for this clone. The chain is built from TRBV9 and TRBJ2-5, with D maybe TRBD2 (5 bases). This CDR3 comprises 14 residues. V lost 2 bases to trimming and J lost 3 bases, with 11 bases between them. The germline V gene encodes CDR1 SGDLS and CDR2 YYNGEE. CDR3: CASSVGLAKETQYF. The DNA for the CDR3 is TGTGCCAGCAGCGTCGGGCTAGCAAAAGAGACCCAGTACTTC.

This rearrangement joins TRBV3-1 (or the pseudogene TRBV3-2) to TRBJ2-7, with D perhaps assigned TRBD1 or TRBD2 (6 bases each). With 0 bases removed from V and 2 bases from J, the gap between germline ends came to 17 bases. Germline CDR1 and CDR2: LGHDT and YNNKEL (reference sequence). CDR3 length: 17 residues. The CDR3 reads CASSQDTLGGIPYEQYF. As DNA, the CDR3 is TGTGCCAGCAGCCAAGATACTCTAGGGGGGATTCCCTACGAGCAGTACTTC.

The gene calls are TRBV29-1 and TRBJ1-1, with TRBD1 matching 9 bases. The CDR3 has 14 amino acids. CDR1 and CDR2 from the germline V gene are SQVTM and ANQGSEA. Trimming at V came to 4 bases and at J to 4 bases, leaving 7 bases not matched to a gene. CDR3 residues: CSVGQGVASTEAFF. The CDR3, as DNA: TGCAGCGTTGGACAGGGGGTAGCTAGCACTGAAGCTTTCTTT. The full variable domain, with the rest looked up from reference TRBV29-1 and TRBJ1-1, is SAVISQKPSRDICQRGTSLTIQCQVDSQVTMMFWYRQQPGQSLTLIATANQGSEATYESGFVIDKFPISRPNLTFSTLTVSNMSPEDSSIYLCSVGQGVASTEAFFGQGTRLTVV.

The V gene is TRBV19, the J gene TRBJ2-1; 7 positions agree with TRBD1. CDR3 size: 15 residues. Trimming removed 4 bases from V and 7 bases from J; junction bases left unmatched: 10. CDR1 LNHDA and CDR2 SQIVND come from the germline V gene (reference sequence). CDR3 coding DNA: TGTGCCAGTAGTACTACAGGGGTTGGCTCGAATGAGCAGTTCTTC. Amino acids: CASSTTGVGSNEQFF.

The chain joins TRBV3-1 (or the pseudogene TRBV3-2) to TRBJ1-1; no clear D gene. This CDR3 region has 13 residues. Trimming took 1 base from V and 6 from J, leaving 9 bases between them. Per the germline V gene, CDR1 is LGHDT and CDR2 is YNNKEL (reference sequence). The CDR3 protein is CASSQARGAEAFF. The CDR3 region has the DNA TGTGCCAGCAGCCAAGCCCGGGGAGCTGAAGCTTTCTTT.

V is TRBV19 and J is TRBJ1-1, with a weak D call TRBD1 (5 bases). V lost 8 bases and J 11 bases, leaving 15 bases between the germline ends. The CDR3 sequence is 11 residues long. Germline lookup yields CDR1 LNHDA and CDR2 SQIVND (reference sequence). The CDR3 sequence: CASRGGEEAFF. The CDR3 coding sequence is TGTGCCAGTCGCGGGGGGGAGGAGGCTTTCTTT.

This clone was observed a single time. The chain uses TRBV29-1 and TRBJ2-7; TRBD2 might be the D (6 bases). CDR3 size: 17 residues. The germline V and J ends were trimmed by 4 bases and 3 bases, with 25 bases remaining between them. The germline CDR1 and CDR2 sequences are SQVTM and ANQGSEA. This chain's CDR3 is CSVVGIAAEGGVYEQYF. CDR3 coding DNA: TGCAGCGTTGTAGGCATCGCGGCTGAAGGAGGGGTCTACGAGCAGTACTTC.

This chain connects TRBV6-5 to TRBJ1-1, with TRBD1 matching over 7 bases. The CDR3 contains 14 residues. V trimming: 5 bases; J trimming: 5 bases; junction bases outside the gene matches: 8. The germline gives CDR1 MNHEY, CDR2 SVGAGI. CDR3 protein: CASSQTGSRTEAFF. The CDR3 nucleotides read TGTGCCAGCAGTCAGACAGGGTCGAGGACTGAAGCTTTCTTT.

The V gene is TRBV4-3, the J gene TRBJ2-7, with 8 bases fitting TRBD1. Looked up from germline, CDR1 is LGHNA and CDR2 is YSLEER. The V gene end was trimmed by 1 base and the J gene end by 3 bases; junction bases not matched to a gene: 5. The CDR3 runs to 15 residues. In DNA form, the CDR3 reads TGCGCCAGCAGCCAAGGGACAGGGTATATCTACGAGCAGTACTTC. It codes for CASSQGTGYIYEQYF.

In this sample, this clone turned up once. This chain connects TRBV11-2 to TRBJ2-7; TRBD1 aligns across 10 bases. Trimming cost V 5 bases and J 2 bases; bases outside gene matches: 9. The CDR3 has 16 amino acids. The germline CDR1 and CDR2 sequences are SGHAT and FQNNGV. The CDR3 region is CASSPRVGTGAYEQYF. The CDR3 DNA reads TGTGCCAGCAGCCCCCGTGTAGGGACAGGGGCCTACGAGCAGTACTTC.

The chain employs TRBV14 and TRBJ2-3; the match to TRBD2 covers 8 bases. There are 16 residues in the CDR3. Per germline, CDR1 SGHDN and CDR2 FVKESK. The ends lost 5 bases at V and 0 bases at J; junction bases unmatched: 7. The CDR3 protein is CASSISRGASTDTQYF. The CDR3 DNA is TGTGCCAGCAGCATTTCGCGGGGGGCCAGCACAGATACGCAGTATTTT. The full variable domain, with the rest looked up from reference TRBV14 and TRBJ2-3, is EAGVTQFPSHSVIEKGQTVTLRCDPISGHDNLYWYRRVMGKEIKFLLHFVKESKQDESGMPNNRFLAERTGGTYSTLKVQPAELEDSGVYFCASSISRGASTDTQYFGPGTRLTVL.

This clone has just one count. CDR3 nucleotides: TGTGCCAACTCAAAGCCCCTGAACACTGAAGCTTTCTTT. Translating it yields CANSKPLNTEAFF. The rearrangement uses TRBV6-4 and TRBJ1-1; no definite D call. Germline assignment: CDR1 MRHNA and CDR2 SNTAGT. The CDR3 has 13 amino acids. Trimming stripped 10 bases from V and 0 bases from J, with 12 bases between.

In nucleotides, the CDR3 is TGTGCCAGCCTCCCCAGGGGATCCCCGGCGGGCGGCTACACCTTC. Translated: CASLPRGSPAGGYTF. V gene TRBV6-5 combines with J gene TRBJ1-2; perhaps TRBD1 as D (6 bases). Trimming removed 8 bases from V and 8 bases from J, with 24 bases in between. Germline V gene lookup returns CDR1 MNHEY and CDR2 SVGAGI. The CDR3 loop spans 15 amino acids.